The entry below gives a single TCR beta chain sequence along with its context. Its antigen is still unknown. The data were taken from a study of neoadjuvant nivolumab and ipilimumab in lung cancer. Measured with immunoSEQ multiplex PCR; TCRdb has only the in-frame clones, and not every one. This table has under 50,000 clones, about 89% appearing once. This CDR3 has 14 amino acids. The germline CDR1 and CDR2 sequences are ENHRY and SYGVKD. V lost 7 bases, J lost 1 base, and 7 bases stayed unmatched. Regarding the study as a whole: Only two of four nivolumab-treated tumors gained richness and clonality by surgery.

The material was blood, obtained before neoadjuvant nivolumab, alone or with ipilimumab. The gene calls are TRBV10-3 and TRBJ2-7, with 7 bases identical to TRBD2. This clonotype was obtained from an adult with non-small cell lung cancer. Some clones in this sample may be carry-over from other donors' samples. CDR3 in amino acids: CAIKERRESYEQYF. In nucleotides, the CDR3 is TGTGCCATCAAAGAGCGGCGGGAGTCCTACGAGCAGTACTTC.